Presented here are 17 T cell receptor beta chains from one specimen sequenced in a study of CD8 T cells in ankylosing spondylitis (dated by TCRdb to the late 2010s). Antigens for these TCRs are unknown. General conclusions and limits of the study: A TCR beta motif of about 8 highly homologous amino acid variants appeared characteristic of blood from ankylosing spondylitis patients.

Library preparation used 5' RACE. The instrument was an Illumina HiSeq 2500. Using fastp trimming at Q25 and MiXCR clonotype assembly, TCRdb reanalyzed the public sequencing data and kept in-frame beta chains. Rows are combined by CDR3 protein, so each entry shows the most common genes and DNA. This sample has about 540,000 distinct CDR3 sequences in its table, and roughly an eighth of those were observed once. Together, the top ten hold under 7.5% of the sample. What was sequenced was blood, either unsorted or a sorted T cell fraction (not recorded which). The source is a male donor with ankylosing spondylitis.

This clonotype has more than one count but fewer than ten. The V and J genes are TRBV12-3 or TRBV12-4 and TRBJ1-3; D is unclear. Trimming stripped 7 bases from V and 6 bases from J, with 16 bases between. This CDR3 is built from 14 residues. The CDR3 DNA reads as TGTGCCAGCACCTACCACAGAGCGGAAAACACCATATATTTT. Translating it yields CASTYHRAENTIYF.

This clonotype was seen a handful of times. This sequence joins TRBV18 and TRBJ1-4; D uncertain. Trimming stripped 4 bases from V and 12 bases from J, with 9 bases between. This CDR3 comprises 11 residues. CDR1 KGHSH and CDR2 LQKENI come from the germline V gene. The CDR3 DNA sequence: TGTGCCAGCTCACTCGAGTCCCAACTGTTTTTT. Protein sequence: CASSLESQLFF.

This clonotype was observed a handful of times. The chain recombines TRBV12-3 or TRBV12-4 with TRBJ2-3; D is undetermined. The CDR3 is 12 residues long. Trimming took 4 bases from V and 5 from J, leaving 7 bases between them. The CDR3 nucleotides are TGTGCCAGCAGTTCCACGGAAGATACGCAGTATTTT. Its translation: CASSSTEDTQYF.

This sequence joins TRBV5-1 and TRBJ2-1, with D possibly being TRBD1 (6 bases). Germline CDR1 is SGHRS and CDR2 is YFSETQ. The CDR3 has 16 amino acids. V was trimmed by 1 base and J by 0 bases, leaving 11 bases between them. DNA for the CDR3: TGCGCCAGCAGCTTGTCTCCACAGGGCTCCTACAATGAGCAGTTCTTC. The encoded protein is CASSLSPQGSYNEQFF. The complete variable domain, with remaining parts taken from reference TRBV5-1 and TRBJ2-1, reads KAGVTQTPRYLIKTRGQQVTLSCSPISGHRSVSWYQQTPGQGLQFLFEYFSETQRNKGNFPGRFSGRQFSNSRSEMNVSTLELGDSALYLCASSLSPQGSYNEQFFGPGTRLTVL.

This clonotype showed up just a few times. This chain links TRBV10-2 with TRBJ2-1; TRBD2 agrees at 8 bases. The CDR3 loop spans 16 amino acids. The V and J ends lost 0 bases and 7 bases, in that order; junction bases with no gene match: 8. Germline loops: CDR1 WSHSY, CDR2 SAAADI. The CDR3 loop reads CASSESRAGELNEQFF. DNA of the CDR3: TGCGCCAGCAGTGAGTCGCGAGCGGGAGAGTTGAATGAGCAGTTCTTC.

This clonotype was seen repeatedly, ten times or more. CDR3 nucleotide sequence: TGCGCCAGCAGCTCCAACGATGGAACTAACTATGGCTACACCTTC. Residues: CASSSNDGTNYGYTF. V usage is TRBV5-1 and J usage is TRBJ1-2, with D unresolved. The V and J ends lost 3 bases and 0 bases respectively, with 12 bases between them. The length of the CDR3 is 15 residues. The germline V gene has CDR1 SGHRS and CDR2 YFSETQ. Variable domain in full (rest from reference TRBV5-1 and TRBJ1-2): KAGVTQTPRYLIKTRGQQVTLSCSPISGHRSVSWYQQTPGQGLQFLFEYFSETQRNKGNFPGRFSGRQFSNSRSEMNVSTLELGDSALYLCASSSNDGTNYGYTFGSGTRLTVV.

This clonotype showed up many times. The V gene is TRBV5-1, the J gene TRBJ2-1; possibly TRBD2 for D (5 bases). V was trimmed by 4 bases and J by 3 bases, leaving 11 bases between them. This CDR3 comprises 14 residues. Germline V gene sequence: CDR1 SGHRS, CDR2 YFSETQ. The CDR3 nucleotides are TGCGCCAGCAGCGGACTCAATCGCTACAATGAGCAGTTCTTC. Its translation is CASSGLNRYNEQFF.

This clonotype was observed a handful of times. The chain links TRBV20-1 to TRBJ1-5, with D perhaps matching TRBD1 (6 bases). CDR1 is DFQATT and CDR2 is SNEGSKA in the germline V gene (reference sequence). This CDR3 comprises 14 residues. V was clipped by 5 bases and J by 0 bases, with 11 bases between them. The CDR3 bases are TGCAGTGCTTTTGACAGGAGTAGCAATCAGCCCCAGCATTTT. This codes for CSAFDRSSNQPQHF.

This clonotype turned up a few times. V and J are TRBV20-1 and TRBJ1-5; D uncertain. V was trimmed by 4 bases and J by 3 bases, leaving 10 bases between them. CDR3 size: 13 residues. Germline V CDR1 and CDR2: DFQATT, SNEGSKA (reference sequence). The CDR3 sequence: CSAKSVPNQPQHF. CDR3 DNA: TGCAGTGCTAAGAGCGTACCCAATCAGCCCCAGCATTTT.

This clonotype was detected only a few times. The chain is built from TRBV10-2 and TRBJ2-5; D may be TRBD2 (5 bases). Germline V lookup: CDR1 WSHSY, CDR2 SAAADI. This CDR3 has 12 residues. Trimming cost V 7 bases and J 7 bases, with 13 bases left between them. The CDR3 sequence: CASIEPGGTQYF. CDR3 sequence (DNA): TGCGCCAGCATCGAGCCCGGAGGGACCCAGTACTTC.

In nucleotides, the CDR3 is TGTGCCAGCTCACCACAAGACAGGGGGTGGAACACTGAAGCTTTCTTT. This encodes CASSPQDRGWNTEAFF. The V and J genes are TRBV18 and TRBJ1-1, with 9 bases that match TRBD1. The CDR3 runs 16 residues. The germline gives CDR1 KGHSH, CDR2 LQKENI. Trimming removed 1 base from V and 1 base from J; junction bases left unmatched: 4.

This clonotype was recorded a few times. CDR3 sequence reads: CASSPSRGNEQFF. The CDR3 DNA is TGTGCCAGCAGCCCTAGCCGGGGCAATGAGCAGTTCTTC. This chain connects TRBV3-1 to TRBJ2-1; D perhaps matches TRBD2 (5 bases). CDR1 and CDR2 from the germline V gene are LGHDT and YNNKEL (reference sequence). The CDR3 loop spans 13 amino acids. Deletions cut 4 bases from V and 6 bases from J, with 10 bases between.

This clonotype was seen ten or more times. This chain uses TRBV6-1 with TRBJ1-2; TRBD1 agrees at 9 bases. V lost 6 bases and J lost 4; bases outside the gene matches: 6. CDR3 length: 14 amino acids. Germline assignment: CDR1 MNHNS and CDR2 SASEGT. The CDR3 reads CASSLGQGPYGYTF. CDR3 DNA: TGTGCCAGCAGCTTGGGACAGGGCCCCTATGGCTACACCTTC.

In this sample, this clonotype turned up a few times. V and J are TRBV20-1 and TRBJ2-3; 9 nucleotides match TRBD2. V trimming: 1 base; J trimming: 5 bases; junction bases outside the gene matches: 10. The germline V gene encodes CDR1 DFQATT and CDR2 SNEGSKA (reference sequence). The CDR3 consists of 16 residues. CDR3 in DNA: TGCAGTGCTAGAGCCCCCCCAGCGGGAGGAAAAGATACGCAGTATTTT. Amino acids: CSARAPPAGGKDTQYF.

This clonotype has only a few counts. J is TRBJ1-6 and V is TRBV5-5; no clear D gene. This CDR3 region has 15 residues. Trimming pared 0 bases from V and 9 bases from J, leaving 13 bases between. Germline-derived CDR1 and CDR2 are SGHKS and YYEKEE (reference sequence). CDR3 DNA: TGTGCCAGCAGCTTGGATGTGGGTGTGGGTTCACCCCTCCACTTT. Its translation is CASSLDVGVGSPLHF.

The V gene is TRBV7-9, the J gene TRBJ2-2; D is possibly TRBD2 (5 bases). V was pared by 0 bases and J by 4 bases, with 15 bases between. Germline CDR1 SEHNR, CDR2 FQNEAQ (reference sequence). The CDR3 loop spans 17 amino acids. The DNA for the CDR3 is TGTGCCAGCAGCTTAGCGGTGAGGGTGGAAGGCACCGGGGAGCTGTTTTTT. Protein product: CASSLAVRVEGTGELFF.

This clonotype was found a few times. This chain uses TRBV4-1 with TRBJ2-3; 9 bases align to TRBD2. Germline assignment: CDR1 MGHRA and CDR2 YSYEKL. V gave up 4 bases and J gave up 4 bases; unmatched junction bases: 12. The CDR3 is 17 amino acids. The CDR3 is CASSRAIAGAGADTQYF. CDR3 nucleotides: TGCGCCAGCAGCCGAGCCATAGCGGGAGCGGGCGCAGATACGCAGTATTTT.